The 16 T cell receptor beta chains below were found in one sample sequenced in a study of shared clonotypes between healthy human individuals. Repertoires were generated with immunoSEQ multiplex PCR, while TCRdb's copy carries only in-frame clones and drops some. The sample contains about 2 million clones, about 95% of which appear only once. Selected positively for CCR7 and CD45RO-negative, naive CD8 cells excluded terminally differentiated effector memory CD45RA+ cells. The sequencing sample was made of naive CD8+ T cells sorted from blood. These receptors were taken from a man aged 18 to 30 in good health.

The rearrangement uses TRBV9 and TRBJ2-7, with 8 bases that match TRBD2. The CDR3 extends over 14 amino acids. In germline, CDR1 is SGDLS, CDR2 YYNGEE. V gave up 0 bases and J gave up 6 bases; unmatched junction bases: 5. CDR3 in DNA: TGTGCCAGCAGCGTAGATGGTAGCGGGGCCGAGCAGTACTTC. As protein: CASSVDGSGAEQYF.

The chain employs TRBV4-3 and TRBJ2-1; possible D gene TRBD2, 6 bases. Germline-derived CDR1 and CDR2 are LGHNA and YSLEER. The CDR3 runs 18 residues. V lost 1 base and J lost 2, with 18 bases in between. The CDR3 here is CASSQGWPASVTYNEQFF. The CDR3 DNA follows: TGCGCCAGCAGCCAAGGCTGGCCGGCTAGCGTGACCTACAATGAGCAGTTCTTC.

This clone was counted a few times. V and J are TRBV7-9 and TRBJ1-1; TRBD1 aligns across 9 bases. The CDR3 extends over 13 amino acids. V lost 3 bases, J lost 7 bases, and 3 bases stayed unmatched. Germline assignment: CDR1 SEHNR and CDR2 FQNEAQ (reference sequence). CDR3 nucleotides: TGTGCCAGCAGCTTCGGACAGGGGTATGAAGCTTTCTTT. Translation gives CASSFGQGYEAFF.

This clone was counted once. V gene TRBV5-1 combines with J gene TRBJ2-7, with 7 bases lining up with TRBD2. This CDR3 spans 15 amino acids. Germline V CDR1 and CDR2: SGHRS, YFSETQ. J was trimmed by 3 bases and V by 0 bases; bases with no gene match: 6. CDR3 sequence: CASSLERGLLYEQYF. In nucleotides, the CDR3 is TGCGCCAGCAGCTTGGAAAGGGGACTACTCTACGAGCAGTACTTC. Full variable domain (outside the CDR3, taken from reference TRBV5-1 and TRBJ2-7): KAGVTQTPRYLIKTRGQQVTLSCSPISGHRSVSWYQQTPGQGLQFLFEYFSETQRNKGNFPGRFSGRQFSNSRSEMNVSTLELGDSALYLCASSLERGLLYEQYFGPGTRLTVT.

The DNA of the CDR3 is TGTGCCAGCAGGCCTTCGGGGCAAGAGACCCAGTACTTC. It specifies CASRPSGQETQYF. The chain is built from TRBV14 and TRBJ2-5, with D perhaps TRBD2 (5 bases). The CDR3 length is 13 residues. V was shortened by 6 bases and J by 2 bases, with 10 bases between the two germline ends. Germline loops: CDR1 SGHDN, CDR2 FVKESK. Using reference TRBV14 and TRBJ2-5 for the parts outside the CDR3, the full variable domain is EAGVTQFPSHSVIEKGQTVTLRCDPISGHDNLYWYRRVMGKEIKFLLHFVKESKQDESGMPNNRFLAERTGGTYSTLKVQPAELEDSGVYFCASRPSGQETQYFGPGTRLLVL.

V and J are TRBV13 and TRBJ2-2; D unclear. CDR3 length: 14 amino acids. V dropped 5 bases and J dropped 5 bases, with 12 bases sitting between them. CDR1 and CDR2 (germline): PRHDT, FYEKMQ (reference sequence). CDR3 in DNA: TGTGCCAGCAGCGATAACTTAATAACCGGGGAGCTGTTTTTT. Translation: CASSDNLITGELFF. Full variable domain (rest looked up from reference TRBV13 and TRBJ2-2): AAGVIQSPRHLIKEKRETATLKCYPIPRHDTVYWYQQGPGQDPQFLISFYEKMQSDKGSIPDRFSAQQFSDYHSELNMSSLELGDSALYFCASSDNLITGELFFGEGSRLTVL.

This clone appeared once. The chain employs TRBV6-6 and TRBJ2-1; 7 bases agree with TRBD2. The CDR3 is made up of 16 amino acids. In germline, CDR1 is MNHNY, CDR2 SVGAGI (reference sequence). V trimming: 3 bases; J trimming: 3 bases; junction bases outside the gene matches: 8. The CDR3 is CASSYTSAGDYNEQFF. For the CDR3, the DNA is TGTGCCAGCAGTTATACGTCGGCGGGAGACTACAATGAGCAGTTCTTC.

The chain links TRBV29-1 to TRBJ2-2; possibly TRBD1 or TRBD2 for D (5 bases each). V lost 3 bases to trimming and J lost 2 bases, with 10 bases between them. Germline loops: CDR1 SQVTM, CDR2 ANQGSEA. The CDR3 sequence is 14 residues long. The DNA for the CDR3 is TGCAGCGTTGAGGGGACGGATAACACCGGGGAGCTGTTTTTT. Translated: CSVEGTDNTGELFF.

The chain carries TRBV7-9 and TRBJ1-1, with unresolved D. The CDR3 spans 11 residues. V lost 6 bases and J lost 0, with 2 bases in between. The germline CDR1 and CDR2 sequences are SEHNR and FQNEAQ (reference sequence). CDR3 sequence (DNA): TGTGCCAGCAGAATGAACACTGAAGCTTTCTTT. Translating it yields CASRMNTEAFF.

The rearrangement uses TRBV11-3 and TRBJ2-7; 9 positions match TRBD1. This CDR3 region has 14 residues. CDR1 is SGHNT, CDR2 YENEEA, per germline. Unmatched junction bases numbered 6, after V lost 5 bases and J lost 4 bases. In DNA form, the CDR3 reads TGTGCCAGCAGCCCAAAGACAGGGGGGTACGAGCAGTACTTC. Translating it yields CASSPKTGGYEQYF.

This clone occurred a few times. Other DNA sequences from this sample encode an identical CDR3 as well. The chain links TRBV4-1 to TRBJ2-7; the D is unclear. Germline loops: CDR1 MGHRA, CDR2 YSYEKL. The germline V and J ends were trimmed by 1 base and 1 base, with 8 bases remaining between them. CDR3 length equals 14 residues. The CDR3 DNA reads TGCGCCAGCAGCCAAGTAGGGTCGTCCTACGAGCAGTACTTC. Translated: CASSQVGSSYEQYF.

This chain links TRBV6-1 with TRBJ2-7; weak D call: TRBD2 (6 bases). CDR3 length: 15 amino acids. With 2 bases removed from V and 4 bases from J, the gap between germline ends came to 15 bases. The germline gives CDR1 MNHNS, CDR2 SASEGT. Here the CDR3 DNA reads TGTGCCAGCAGTGAATACGACGCGGGGCGGTACGAGCAGTACTTC. Protein sequence: CASSEYDAGRYEQYF.

The gene calls are TRBV4-1 and TRBJ2-1; 10 bases line up with TRBD2. V lost 0 bases to trimming and J lost 8 bases; unmatched junction nucleotides: 7. This CDR3 region has 16 residues. Germline V CDR1 and CDR2: MGHRA, YSYEKL. CDR3 DNA: TGCGCCAGCAGCCAAGAAGGACTAGCGGTTTTCGATGAGCAGTTCTTC. It is translated as CASSQEGLAVFDEQFF.

The chain combines TRBV4-1 with TRBJ2-7; the D is unclear. The CDR3 is 13 amino acids. Germline V gives CDR1 MGHRA, CDR2 YSYEKL. Trimming pared 6 bases from V and 1 base from J, leaving 10 bases between. CDR3 nucleotide sequence: TGCGCCAGCAGTCGCCTAACGTCCTACGAGCAGTACTTC. It codes for CASSRLTSYEQYF.

The rearrangement links TRBV5-4 to TRBJ2-1, with D possibly TRBD1 on 6 matching bases. CDR1 SGHNT and CDR2 YYREEE come from the germline V gene (reference sequence). The CDR3 spans 16 residues. Between the trimmed V and J ends, which lost 1 base and 0 bases, there was a span of 11 bases. The CDR3 spells CASSLFGQSSYNEQFF. CDR3 bases: TGTGCCAGCAGCTTGTTCGGACAGAGCTCCTACAATGAGCAGTTCTTC.

J is TRBJ2-7 and V is TRBV4-2, with 8 bases fitting TRBD2. V was pared by 4 bases and J by 4 bases, with 12 bases of the junction left unmatched. The CDR3 is 16 amino acids. Per germline, CDR1 LGHNA and CDR2 YNFKEQ. The CDR3, as DNA: TGTGCCAGCAGCCCGACGGCAGCGGGAGAATTTTACGAGCAGTACTTC. Protein sequence: CASSPTAAGEFYEQYF.